This TCR beta chain was obtained from a study of cytotoxic CD8 clonotypes in ibrutinib-treated CLL. Study background: Results showed some 25 partial and 2 complete responses; following median about 62 months, approximately 14 remained remitted, about 12 advanced. Findings and limits, study-wide: Baseline levels were approached again at progression, after clonality had risen at ibrutinib response. T-cell clonality at baseline went above that of age-matched healthy donors and rose and fell with circulating CD8+ T-cell counts. Progressing and sustained-remission patients had different sampling times.

Germline CDR1 reads MDHEN; CDR2 reads SYDVKM. The V end was cut by 7 bases, the J end by 4 bases, with 5 bases between. The CDR3 runs 12 residues. About this clone: Its target is unknown.

Sequencing used immunoSEQ multiplex PCR; TCRdb keeps in-frame clones, though not all of them. The sample lists around 200,000 clones, just over 70% occurring once. The chain employs TRBV28 and TRBJ2-6; no firm D call. This clonotype was obtained from a human donor with chronic lymphocytic leukemia. Sequencing was performed on PBMCs, taken after 12 months of ibrutinib treatment. The CDR3 loop reads CASKYGANVLTF. The CDR3 nucleotides read TGTGCCAGCAAGTACGGGGCCAACGTCCTGACTTTC.